These T cell receptor beta chains were read from a single sample in a study of blood T cell repertoires in COVID-19. Assay used: immunoSEQ multiplex PCR; TCRdb lists only in-frame clones, some missing. The sample shows about 430,000 clones, around nine tenths of them seen only once. Sequencing was performed on PBMCs or T cells enriched from blood (not recorded which). The receptors here all came from a woman in her 30s with acute COVID-19. Both conserved end residues are part of each CDR3. A D gene is named only where the DNA matches it firmly. Not all rows give a size; the values are once, few, many and, for expanded clones, a class.

TRBV2	NA	14	NA	TRBJ1-3	TGTGCCATCAACGACAGACCCGCTGGAAACACCATATATTTT	CAINDRPAGNTIYF
TRBV7-9	NA	14	TRBD1	TRBJ1-4	TGTGCCAGCAGCATCCCAGGGGGCAGTGAAAAACTGTTTTTT	CASSIPGGSEKLFF
TRBV10-2	NA	16	NA	TRBJ2-4	TGCGCCAGCAGTGAATTAGGCCTCGGGGCCAAAAACATTCAGTACTTC	CASSELGLGAKNIQYF
TRBV11-1	NA	12	NA	TRBJ2-7	TGTGCCAGCAGCGGACATACCTACGAGCAGTACTTC	CASSGHTYEQYF
TRBV7-8	once	17	NA	TRBJ1-2	TGTGCCAGCAGCTCCTCGTTGGGCAGACGATTCAACTATGGCTACACCTTC	CASSSSLGRRFNYGYTF
TRBV7-2	NA	16	NA	TRBJ1-5	TGTGCCAGCAGCTTAGTAAGAGGAGTTAGCAATCAGCCCCAGCATTTT	CASSLVRGVSNQPQHF
TRBV30	NA	13	NA	TRBJ1-2	TGTGCCTGGAGGGACAGACGGAACTATGGCTACACCTTC	CAWRDRRNYGYTF
TRBV5-6	once	14	TRBD2	TRBJ2-7	TGTGCCAGCAGCCTATCCCCCAGGGAGGGGGAGCAGTACTTC	CASSLSPREGEQYF
TRBV9	NA	12	NA	TRBJ1-2	TGTGCCAGCAGCCCCATCGTCGGGGGCTACACCTTC	CASSPIVGGYTF
TRBV3-1/TRBV3-2	NA	14	TRBD1	TRBJ1-6	TGTGCCAGCAGCCAAGGGGACAGGACCTCACCCCTCCACTTT	CASSQGDRTSPLHF
TRBV27	NA	17	TRBD1	TRBJ2-3	TGTGCCAGCAGTTTATTCAGACAGGGGGCCAAAGCAGATACGCAGTATTTT	CASSLFRQGAKADTQYF
TRBV4-3	NA	16	NA	TRBJ1-4	TGCGCCAGCAGCCAAGATTGGACCAGGGATAATGAAAAACTGTTTTTT	CASSQDWTRDNEKLFF
TRBV9	NA	16	NA	TRBJ2-2	TGTGCCAGCAGCGTAGCAGGGGTCCTGAACACCGGGGAGCTGTTTTTT	CASSVAGVLNTGELFF
TRBV6-5	NA	14	NA	TRBJ1-1	TGTGCCAGCAGTTACAACAGGATGAACACTGAAGCTTTCTTT	CASSYNRMNTEAFF
TRBV27	NA	13	NA	TRBJ2-7	TGTGCCAGCAGTTCACTAGCTTTCTACGAGCAGTACTTC	CASSSLAFYEQYF
TRBV13	NA	14	TRBD1	TRBJ2-7	TGTGCCAGCAGCCGAAACCGGGACAGCTACGAGCAGTACTTC	CASSRNRDSYEQYF
TRBV7-3	NA	16	NA	TRBJ1-1	TGTGCCAGCAGCCCCAACAGGGTAGGGGATGGCACTGAAGCTTTCTTT	CASSPNRVGDGTEAFF
TRBV7-2	NA	15	TRBD2	TRBJ2-7	TGTGCCAGCAGCTTAGGGACTAGCGGGGGCATCGAGCAGTACTTC	CASSLGTSGGIEQYF
TRBV9	NA	14	NA	TRBJ1-4	TGTGCCAGCAGCGTAAGCGTAACGGGTGAAAAACTGTTTTTT	CASSVSVTGEKLFF
TRBV5-1	NA	15	NA	TRBJ1-4	TGCGCCAGCAGCTTAGCGGGCGACCGTAATGAAAAACTGTTTTTT	CASSLAGDRNEKLFF
TRBV10-3	NA	16	TRBD1	TRBJ2-7	TGTGCCATCAGTGCTCAGACCGGGACAGAACTACCGATCCAGTACTTC	CAISAQTGTELPIQYF
TRBV18	once	18	TRBD1	TRBJ2-6	TGTGCCAGCTCACCCCAACAGGGGGAGAGCTCTGGGGCCAACGTCCTGACTTTC	CASSPQQGESSGANVLTF
TRBV19	NA	13	TRBD1	TRBJ1-6	TGTGCCAGTACCGGACAGGGGAATAAGCCTCTCCACTTT	CASTGQGNKPLHF
TRBV21-1	NA	18	NA	TRBJ1-1	TGTGCCAGCAGCATTAAGAACAGGGGGAAAATCGATATCACTGAAGCTTTCTTT	CASSIKNRGKIDITEAFF
TRBV30	NA	14	TRBD1	TRBJ1-5	TGTGCCTGGAACGGACAGGGATTCTGGCAGCCCCAGCATTTT	CAWNGQGFWQPQHF
TRBV9	NA	14	TRBD2	TRBJ2-5	TGTGCCAGCACCACCGGGGGGGGGCAAGAGACCCAGTACTTC	CASTTGGGQETQYF
TRBV9	NA	16	NA	TRBJ1-4	TGTGCCAGCAGCCGGGGGGACGGGGGAGCTAATGAAAAACTGTTTTTT	CASSRGDGGANEKLFF
TRBV10-3	NA	17	NA	TRBJ2-6	TGTGCCATCAGTGAGGACGCCGGGAGCTCTGGGGCCAACGTCCTGACTTTC	CAISEDAGSSGANVLTF
TRBV2	NA	15	TRBD1	TRBJ1-1	TGTGCCAGCAGGGAGCAGGGGGCTGGGAACACTGAAGCTTTCTTT	CASREQGAGNTEAFF
TRBV28	NA	16	TRBD2	TRBJ2-3	TGTGCCAGCAGTGAGTTAGCGGGGGTGGGGACAGATACGCAGTATTTT	CASSELAGVGTDTQYF
TRBV20-1	NA	14	NA	TRBJ2-2	TGCAGTGCTAGTGGACACCAGAACACCGGGGAGCTGTTTTTT	CSASGHQNTGELFF
TRBV2	NA	16	NA	TRBJ1-6	TGTGCCAGCAGTCCTGGACAGAACTCCTATAATTCACCCCTCCACTTT	CASSPGQNSYNSPLHF
TRBV19	NA	18	TRBD1	TRBJ1-5	TGTGCCAGTACGCCGGGACAGGGGGCCTGGGAATCAAATCAGCCCCAGCATTTT	CASTPGQGAWESNQPQHF
TRBV5-1	NA	14	NA	TRBJ2-5	TGCGCCAGCAGCTTCGGGGGGCCCCAAGAGACCCAGTACTTC	CASSFGGPQETQYF
TRBV18	NA	12	TRBD1	TRBJ2-5	TGTGCCAGCTCACGGGACAGGGGGACCCAGTACTTC	CASSRDRGTQYF
TRBV7-8	NA	17	TRBD1	TRBJ1-3	TGTGCCAGCAGCTTTGAATACAGGGGGCTCTCTGGAAACACCATATATTTT	CASSFEYRGLSGNTIYF
TRBV11-2	NA	15	TRBD2	TRBJ2-3	TGTGCCAGCAGCCCGCAGCGGGGGGGCACAGATACGCAGTATTTT	CASSPQRGGTDTQYF